These T cell receptor beta chains were read from a single sample in a study of cytomegalovirus exposure and HLA in healthy donors. Only in-frame clones appear in the TCRdb table, and some are missing; sequencing was by immunoSEQ multiplex PCR. The data hold about 170,000 clones, with less than 75% observed a single time. What was sequenced was PBMCs. The receptors derive from a girl aged 5-17 years in good health and CMV-seronegative. Each CDR3 is given with its conserved first and last residue. The order of the fields is V gene, clone size, D gene, J gene, CDR3 DNA, CDR3 protein. The D gene is left open where the match is weak. Only some rows state a clone size, as once, few, many or a class for expanded clones.

V: TRBV29-1; size: NA; D: TRBD1; J: TRBJ2-5; DNA: TGCAGCGTGAATACAGGGGCTCGAGAGACCCAGTACTTC; CDR3: CSVNTGARETQYF
V: TRBV2; size: NA; D: TRBD1; J: TRBJ2-5; DNA: TGTGCCAGCAGACTAGAGGCAGGGGGACGCGAGACCCAGTACTTC; CDR3: CASRLEAGGRETQYF
V: TRBV5-7; size: NA; D: NA; J: TRBJ1-4; DNA: TGTGCCAGCAGCCTAGAGTACCGAAGGCGGAATGAAAAACTGTTTTTT; CDR3: CASSLEYRRRNEKLFF
V: TRBV6-4; size: NA; D: TRBD1; J: TRBJ1-4; DNA: TGTGCCAGCACCGCCCCCAGGAGGCAGGGGGCGAATGAAAAACTGTTTTTT; CDR3: CASTAPRRQGANEKLFF
V: TRBV5-4; size: NA; D: NA; J: TRBJ2-3; DNA: TGTGCCAGCATGAGACAGGCTGGGGACACAGATACGCAGTATTTT; CDR3: CASMRQAGDTDTQYF
V: TRBV7-3; size: once; D: TRBD1; J: TRBJ1-2; DNA: TGTGCCAGCAGCTTATACGCGGACAGGGATAACTATGGCTACACCTTC; CDR3: CASSLYADRDNYGYTF
V: TRBV7-6; size: NA; D: NA; J: TRBJ2-5; DNA: TGTGCCAGCAGCTCATCAGGGGCAGAGACCCAGTACTTC; CDR3: CASSSSGAETQYF
V: TRBV7-9; size: few; D: NA; J: TRBJ1-5; DNA: TGTGCCAGCAGCTCGGGTCGTCAGCTTGTTAGCAATCAGCCCCAGCATTTT; CDR3: CASSSGRQLVSNQPQHF
V: TRBV10-2; size: NA; D: TRBD2; J: TRBJ2-3; DNA: TGCGCCAGCATCGCGGGGGGCCTGAATACGCAGTATTTT; CDR3: CASIAGGLNTQYF
V: TRBV6-1; size: NA; D: NA; J: TRBJ1-4; DNA: TGTGCCAGCATAACGGGTTCACTTGGGGAAAAACTGTTTTTT; CDR3: CASITGSLGEKLFF
V: TRBV27; size: NA; D: TRBD1; J: TRBJ2-2; DNA: TGTGCCAGCAGCCTGAGGGGGCTCGGCACCGGGGAGCTGTTTTTT; CDR3: CASSLRGLGTGELFF
V: TRBV19; size: NA; D: NA; J: TRBJ2-1; DNA: TGTGCCAGTAGTATAGATATTGAGGGCTTTTCCTACAATGAGCAGTTCTTC; CDR3: CASSIDIEGFSYNEQFF
V: TRBV4-1; size: NA; D: NA; J: TRBJ1-5; DNA: TGCGCCAGCAGCAACCGAATGGAGGGCAATCAGCCCCAGCATTTT; CDR3: CASSNRMEGNQPQHF
V: TRBV5-1; size: once; D: TRBD1; J: TRBJ1-1; DNA: TGCGCCAGCAGCTTGCCACAGGGGGCGAGTGAAGCTTTCTTT; CDR3: CASSLPQGASEAFF
V: TRBV6-1; size: NA; D: NA; J: TRBJ1-5; DNA: TGTGCCAGCAGTGAGGGGGGGCAGTCCGTTAGCAATCAGCCCCAGCATTTT; CDR3: CASSEGGQSVSNQPQHF
V: TRBV4-1; size: NA; D: NA; J: TRBJ1-6; DNA: TGCGCCAGCACTCCTGACAGAAATTCACCCCTCCACTTT; CDR3: CASTPDRNSPLHF
V: TRBV7-3; size: NA; D: NA; J: TRBJ1-1; DNA: TGTGCCAGCAGCCCACAGGGGAACACTGAAGCTTTCTTT; CDR3: CASSPQGNTEAFF
V: TRBV28; size: NA; D: TRBD1; J: TRBJ1-2; DNA: TGTGCCAGCAGTCCGGGTCGGACAGGCTATGGCTACACCTTC; CDR3: CASSPGRTGYGYTF
V: TRBV7-9; size: NA; D: TRBD1; J: TRBJ1-2; DNA: TGTGCCAGCAGCTTACTAGGACAGGGGCAGATACTATTC; CDR3: CASSLLGQGQILF
V: TRBV7-9; size: NA; D: NA; J: TRBJ1-1; DNA: TGTGCCAGCAGCCTCAGGGGACCTGAAGCTTTCTTT; CDR3: CASSLRGPEAFF
V: TRBV5-1; size: few; D: TRBD1; J: TRBJ1-1; DNA: TGCGCCAGCAGCCCCATCGGACAGGCGAACACTGAAGCTTTCTTT; CDR3: CASSPIGQANTEAFF
V: TRBV5-4; size: once; D: TRBD2; J: TRBJ2-5; DNA: TGTGCCAGCAGCTTGGGTCAGCGGGGAAAAGAGACCCAGTACTTC; CDR3: CASSLGQRGKETQYF
V: TRBV5-1; size: NA; D: TRBD1; J: TRBJ2-2; DNA: TGCGCCAGCAGCACCGGGACAGGGGTCACCGGGGAGCTGTTTTTT; CDR3: CASSTGTGVTGELFF
V: TRBV7-2; size: NA; D: TRBD1; J: TRBJ2-7; DNA: TGTGCCAGCAGCAAACGACAGGGGAGTTACGAGCAGTACTTC; CDR3: CASSKRQGSYEQYF
V: TRBV7-3; size: NA; D: NA; J: TRBJ1-4; DNA: TGTGCCAGCAGCTTAATGGCTTCAGATGAAAAACTGTTTTTT; CDR3: CASSLMASDEKLFF
V: TRBV6-1; size: few; D: TRBD1; J: TRBJ1-1; DNA: TGTGCCAGCAGTGTGCGGCAGGGGGGATTGATGAACACTGAAGCTTTCTTT; CDR3: CASSVRQGGLMNTEAFF
V: TRBV7-8; size: NA; D: NA; J: TRBJ1-2; DNA: TGTGCCAGCAGCTTAGACATATTCACAGGGCAAACCAAGGGCTACACCTTC; CDR3: CASSLDIFTGQTKGYTF
V: TRBV5-4; size: NA; D: NA; J: TRBJ1-1; DNA: TGTGCCAGCAGCTTGGCGGGGGGAACAGGAGGAGCTTTCTTT; CDR3: CASSLAGGTGGAFF
V: TRBV27; size: NA; D: NA; J: TRBJ2-2; DNA: TGTGCCAGCAGTTTCGTCGGGGAGCTGTTTTTT; CDR3: CASSFVGELFF
V: TRBV7-8; size: NA; D: NA; J: TRBJ1-3; DNA: TGTGCCAGCAGCTTCCGAGACATCACGAGCTCTGGAAACACCATATATTTT; CDR3: CASSFRDITSSGNTIYF
V: TRBV5-1; size: NA; D: TRBD1; J: TRBJ2-7; DNA: TGCGCCAGCAGCTTGGAGGGGGCGAACGAGCAGTACTTC; CDR3: CASSLEGANEQYF
V: TRBV7-2; size: few; D: TRBD1; J: TRBJ1-6; DNA: TGTGCCAGCACCCGTCGGGACAGGGGGGATTCACCCCTCCACTTT; CDR3: CASTRRDRGDSPLHF
V: TRBV30; size: NA; D: TRBD2; J: TRBJ2-1; DNA: TGTGCCTGGAGGGTTCTAGCGGGGGGAGGGGAGCAGTTCTTC; CDR3: CAWRVLAGGGEQFF
V: TRBV10-3; size: NA; D: NA; J: TRBJ1-2; DNA: TGTGCCATCAGGGGGGACAAGGTTAACTATGGCTACACCTTC; CDR3: CAIRGDKVNYGYTF
V: TRBV6-1; size: once; D: TRBD1; J: TRBJ2-7; DNA: TGTGCCACCTCCAACAGGGGGCAAGACGAGCAGTACTTC; CDR3: CATSNRGQDEQYF
V: TRBV7-6; size: NA; D: NA; J: TRBJ1-4; DNA: TGTGCCAGCAGCCCCAAGTGGCAGAACCCAATTGCAACTAATGAAAAACTGTTTTTT; CDR3: CASSPKWQNPIATNEKLFF
V: TRBV10-3; size: few; D: NA; J: TRBJ1-1; DNA: TGTGCCATCAACGAGGAGATGAACACTGAAGCTTTCTTT; CDR3: CAINEEMNTEAFF
V: TRBV13; size: NA; D: TRBD2; J: TRBJ2-3; DNA: TGTGCCAGCCAGCGGCGGCTAGCGGGGGAAGATACGCAGTATTTT; CDR3: CASQRRLAGEDTQYF
V: TRBV18; size: NA; D: NA; J: TRBJ2-6; DNA: TGTGCCAGCTCAATAGGAACAGGGTCCGGGGCCAACGTCCTGACTTTC; CDR3: CASSIGTGSGANVLTF
V: TRBV6-5; size: NA; D: NA; J: TRBJ1-6; DNA: TGTGCCAGCAGTTACGTGGGGCTGGGTAATTCACCCCTCCACTTT; CDR3: CASSYVGLGNSPLHF
V: TRBV5-1; size: NA; D: NA; J: TRBJ1-1; DNA: TGCGCCAGCCGGCGGGACACTGAAGCTTTCTTT; CDR3: CASRRDTEAFF
V: TRBV29-1; size: NA; D: NA; J: TRBJ2-3; DNA: TGCAGCGTTGTAAGGAGGGGTGGCACAGATACGCAGTATTTT; CDR3: CSVVRRGGTDTQYF
V: TRBV7-9; size: NA; D: TRBD1; J: TRBJ2-7; DNA: TGTGCCAGCAGCTATCCCGGGACAGGAGTATACGAGCAGTACTTC; CDR3: CASSYPGTGVYEQYF
V: TRBV5-6; size: NA; D: NA; J: TRBJ2-5; DNA: TGTGCCAGCAGCTTGGCAGGTTGGGAGACCCAGTACTTC; CDR3: CASSLAGWETQYF
V: TRBV2; size: few; D: NA; J: TRBJ1-1; DNA: TGTGCCAGGACAGTGAACACTGAAGCTTTCTTT; CDR3: CARTVNTEAFF
V: TRBV7-2; size: NA; D: NA; J: TRBJ1-2; DNA: TGTGCCAGCAGCTTTGATGTTCAGGGCTATGGCTACACCTTC; CDR3: CASSFDVQGYGYTF
V: TRBV7-6; size: NA; D: NA; J: TRBJ1-5; DNA: TGTGCCAGCAGTCCGGAGGTGGACAATCAGCCCCAGCATTTT; CDR3: CASSPEVDNQPQHF
V: TRBV4-2; size: NA; D: TRBD2; J: TRBJ2-2; DNA: TGTGCCAGCAGCCAAGATAAAGCGGGGGGCCTAAACACCGGGGAGCTGTTTTTT; CDR3: CASSQDKAGGLNTGELFF
V: TRBV5-4; size: NA; D: TRBD1; J: TRBJ1-1; DNA: TGTGCCAGCAGACATTTGGGGTGGGACAGGATGAACACTGAAGCTTTCTTT; CDR3: CASRHLGWDRMNTEAFF
V: TRBV21-1; size: NA; D: NA; J: TRBJ2-1; DNA: TGTGCCAGCAGCAAAGGGTTGGACAGGGAAAACAATGAGCAGTTCTTC; CDR3: CASSKGLDRENNEQFF
V: TRBV2; size: NA; D: TRBD1; J: TRBJ1-4; DNA: TGTGCCAGCAGTAGTCGACAGGGGGGGAATGAAAAACTGTTTTTT; CDR3: CASSSRQGGNEKLFF
V: TRBV9; size: few; D: TRBD1; J: TRBJ2-1; DNA: TGTGCCAGCAGCCCACAGGGGGATGAGCAGTTCTTC; CDR3: CASSPQGDEQFF
V: TRBV2; size: few; D: NA; J: TRBJ2-7; DNA: TGTGCCAGCAGTGATCACGGGGATTTACGCTCCTACGAGCAGTACTTC; CDR3: CASSDHGDLRSYEQYF
V: TRBV2; size: few; D: TRBD1; J: TRBJ1-4; DNA: TGTGCCAGCAGCTTAACTAGGACAGGGAGGGAAAAACTGTTTTTT; CDR3: CASSLTRTGREKLFF
V: TRBV6-1; size: NA; D: TRBD1; J: TRBJ1-1; DNA: TGTGCCAGCAGTGAGACAGGGGGCCTGAACACTGAAGCTTTCTTT; CDR3: CASSETGGLNTEAFF